This T cell receptor beta chain originates from a study of T cells in Graves' hyperthyroidism and ophthalmopathy. Study-wide findings and caveats: Peripheral blood also featured most of the thyroid clonotypes expanded above 0.001.

Clinical symptoms, serum thyroxine, TRAb, thyroid ultrasound and orbital computed tomography informed diagnoses. The authors took PBMCs from 7.5 to 10 ml fresh peripheral blood. RNA transcripts provided the source from which TCR beta CDR3 regions were amplified. An initial round of RT-PCR targeting the TCR CDR3 relied on the HTBI primer set. Each CDR3 protein is one row after TCRdb ran MiXCR on the multiplex PCR reads. The sample contains 250,000 to 300,000 distinct CDR3 sequences, 13% of which appear only once. This clonotype was observed a few times. Its antigen is as yet unknown. This receptor was identified in a woman aged 30 to 39 with Graves' hyperthyroidism that later progressed to Graves' ophthalmopathy. The material sequenced was blood.

CDR3 in amino acids: CASSQDSPSEQFF. CDR3 bases: TGCGCCAGCAGCCAAGATTCCCCTAGTGAGCAGTTCTTC. The V gene is TRBV4-3, the J gene TRBJ2-1, with D uncertain. The CDR3 runs to 13 residues. V lost 0 bases and J 9 bases, leaving 9 bases between the germline ends. Germline V gene data show CDR1 as LGHNA and CDR2 as YSLEER.